Shown below are 30 T cell receptor beta chains from a single sample sequenced in a study of cytomegalovirus exposure and HLA in healthy donors. 60 Vbeta and 13 Jbeta primers were used in PCR. Profiled with immunoSEQ multiplex PCR; TCRdb holds only in-frame clones, not every one. The table has 60,000 to 65,000 clones, 87% seen once. The sequenced material came from PBMCs. The receptor source for this set is a man between 18 and 29 years old in good health and CMV-seronegative.

The rearrangement uses TRBV7-2 and TRBJ1-1; D gene uncertain. Germline V CDR1 and CDR2: SGHTA, FQGNSA. V lost 0 bases and J lost 2, with 13 bases in between. The CDR3 covers 16 residues. The CDR3 DNA sequence: TGTGCCAGCAGCTTAGCGGTGGGCAGTATTAACACTGAAGCTTTCTTT. Its protein is CASSLAVGSINTEAFF.

V is TRBV28 and J is TRBJ2-7; 11 nucleotides match TRBD1. Germline V gene data show CDR1 as MDHEN and CDR2 as SYDVKM. Losses at the gene ends were 3 bases for V and 6 bases for J; bases not matched to a gene: 4. The CDR3 runs 14 residues. The CDR3 loop is CASSFRTGGLEQYF. The CDR3 nucleotides read TGTGCCAGCAGTTTTCGGACAGGGGGCCTCGAGCAGTACTTC.

The rearrangement links TRBV9 to TRBJ1-6; 8 nucleotides line up with TRBD1. The CDR3 has 15 amino acids. After removal of 3 bases from V and 7 bases from J, the junction contained 6 bases not matched to a gene. The V gene's germline CDR1 is SGDLS and CDR2 YYNGEE. This CDR3 reads CASSATGVFNSPLHF. Written as DNA, the CDR3 is TGTGCCAGCAGCGCGACAGGGGTCTTCAATTCACCCCTCCACTTT.

The chain combines TRBV18 with TRBJ1-1; D gene unclear. This CDR3 comprises 13 residues. Germline lookup yields CDR1 KGHSH and CDR2 LQKENI. V was trimmed by 8 bases and J by 2 bases, leaving 12 bases between them. CDR3 nucleotide sequence: TGTGCCAGCCGTACAGACATCAACACTGAAGCTTTCTTT. It codes for CASRTDINTEAFF.

The table lists this clone with a few counts. The chain is built from TRBV18 and TRBJ2-3; tentative D call: TRBD2 (6 bases). The germline V and J ends were trimmed by 0 bases and 0 bases, with 7 bases remaining between them. The CDR3 totals 15 residues. CDR1 is KGHSH and CDR2 is LQKENI in the germline V gene. The CDR3 is CASSPPSGSTDTQYF. The DNA of the CDR3 is TGTGCCAGCTCACCACCGAGCGGGAGCACAGATACGCAGTATTTT.

In nucleotides, the CDR3 is TGTGCCACCAGCTTGCGCGGGGGGGCCGTAGATACGCAGTATTTT. The encoded protein is CATSLRGGAVDTQYF. The chain carries TRBV15 and TRBJ2-3; 9 nucleotides line up with TRBD2. CDR1 LNHNV and CDR2 YYDKDF come from the germline V gene (reference sequence). V lost 5 bases, J lost 5 bases, and 8 bases stayed unmatched. The CDR3 extends over 15 amino acids. The entire variable domain, with the rest obtained from reference TRBV15 and TRBJ2-3, is as follows: DAMVIQNPRYQVTQFGKPVTLSCSQTLNHNVMYWYQQKSSQAPKLLFHYYDKDFNNEADTPDNFQSRRPNTSFCFLDIRSPGLGDTAMYLCATSLRGGAVDTQYFGPGTRLTVL.

This clone was observed a few times. V is TRBV4-1 and J is TRBJ1-5; maybe TRBD1 (5 bases). This CDR3 is built from 14 residues. The V and J ends lost 2 bases and 4 bases respectively, with 9 bases between them. Germline V gene data show CDR1 as MGHRA and CDR2 as YSYEKL. The CDR3 spells CASSQQGRNQPQHF. As DNA, the CDR3 is TGCGCCAGCAGCCAACAGGGTAGGAATCAGCCCCAGCATTTT.

In its sample, this clone was seen once. The chain couples TRBV6-5 to TRBJ2-7, with D tentatively TRBD1 (5 bases). The V gene lost 6 bases and the J gene lost 5 bases, with 17 bases spanning the gap. The CDR3 is 14 amino acids. CDR1 is MNHEY, CDR2 SVGAGI, per germline. CDR3 DNA sequence: TGTGCCAGCAGCCCGTGGCAGGGTTTGGACGAGCAGTACTTC. Protein product: CASSPWQGLDEQYF.

In its sample, this clone was seen a few times. The chain couples TRBV5-6 to TRBJ1-4; possible D gene TRBD1, 5 bases. This CDR3 comprises 14 residues. Trimming left V 3 bases short and J 6 bases short, with 12 bases between. Germline V lookup: CDR1 SGHDT, CDR2 YYEEEE. The CDR3 reads CASSSQGLYEKLFF. As DNA, the CDR3 is TGTGCCAGCAGCTCGCAGGGATTATATGAAAAACTGTTTTTT.

CDR3 DNA: TGTGCCAGCAGCTTAGTAACAGATACGCAGTATTTT. Amino acid sequence: CASSLVTDTQYF. The rearrangement links TRBV11-2 to TRBJ2-3; no reliable D call. The ends were cut back, 1 base at V and 3 bases at J, with 2 bases in the middle. This CDR3 is 12 amino acids long. CDR1 SGHAT and CDR2 FQNNGV come from the germline V gene.

The chain links TRBV14 to TRBJ2-1; maybe TRBD1 (5 bases). V lost 2 bases and J 3 bases, leaving 11 bases between the germline ends. CDR1 and CDR2 from the germline V gene are SGHDN and FVKESK. The CDR3 extends over 15 amino acids. This CDR3 reads CASSQKGYYYNEQFF. As DNA, the CDR3 is TGTGCCAGCAGCCAAAAGGGGTATTACTACAATGAGCAGTTCTTC. Filled out from reference TRBV14 and TRBJ2-1, the complete variable domain reads EAGVTQFPSHSVIEKGQTVTLRCDPISGHDNLYWYRRVMGKEIKFLLHFVKESKQDESGMPNNRFLAERTGGTYSTLKVQPAELEDSGVYFCASSQKGYYYNEQFFGPGTRLTVL.

The chain uses TRBV7-8 and TRBJ1-2; D is perhaps TRBD1 (6 bases). Trimming took off 1 base at V and 9 bases at J, with 18 bases between the two ends. CDR3 length: 15 residues. Looked up from germline, CDR1 is SGHVS and CDR2 is FQNEAQ. The DNA for the CDR3 is TGTGCCAGCAGCTTAGACCACGGTGGGGGCGAACGCTACACCTTC. As protein: CASSLDHGGGERYTF.

This chain joins TRBV4-1 and TRBJ1-2; 9 bases are shared with TRBD1. Germline CDR1 is MGHRA and CDR2 is YSYEKL. This CDR3 has 16 amino acids. V was clipped by 3 bases and J by 5 bases; unmatched bases: 10. CDR3 residues: CASSQNRDRVSYGYTF. The CDR3 coding sequence is TGCGCCAGCAGCCAGAACCGGGACAGGGTTTCATATGGCTACACCTTC.

The V gene is TRBV7-8, the J gene TRBJ2-3, with a possible D match to TRBD2 (6 bases). The CDR3 totals 13 residues. Germline loops: CDR1 SGHVS, CDR2 FQNEAQ. The V and J ends lost 5 bases and 4 bases respectively, with 10 bases between them. The CDR3 DNA reads as TGTGCCAGCAGCCCTCCGGGAGCAGATACGCAGTATTTT. Its protein is CASSPPGADTQYF.

V is TRBV5-6 and J is TRBJ2-5, with a weak D call TRBD1 (5 bases). The closer fit of TRBJ2-7 to the DNA end suggests the J call may be wrong. This CDR3 has 10 residues. Germline CDR1 is SGHDT and CDR2 is YYEEEE. The CDR3 region has the DNA TGTGCCAGCGGGGCGTGCGAGCAGTACTTC. Translated, it gives CASGACEQYF.

The genes are TRBV20-1 and TRBJ2-7; D unclear. Germline CDR1 and CDR2: DFQATT and SNEGSKA (reference sequence). This CDR3 region has 11 residues. V lost 8 bases to trimming and J lost 3 bases, with 11 bases between them. The CDR3 sequence: CSIETLYEQYF. The CDR3 nucleotides read TGCAGTATTGAGACACTCTACGAGCAGTACTTC.

The V and J genes are TRBV7-9 and TRBJ2-7; D perhaps matches TRBD1 (6 bases). The CDR3 is 13 residues long. Per the germline V gene, CDR1 is SEHNR and CDR2 is FQNEAQ (reference sequence). The ends were cut back, 4 bases at V and 3 bases at J, with 10 bases in the middle. The CDR3 loop reads CASSSLQGYEQYF. DNA of the CDR3: TGTGCCAGCAGCTCGCTACAGGGCTACGAGCAGTACTTC.

This clone was counted between two and nine times. Distinct nucleotide sequences in the sample also encode this CDR3. This chain connects TRBV19 to TRBJ1-6; tentative D call: TRBD1 (5 bases). Trimming cost V 9 bases and J 9 bases, with 6 bases left between them. Looked up from germline, CDR1 is LNHDA and CDR2 is SQIVND (reference sequence). This CDR3 has 10 amino acids. In DNA form, the CDR3 reads TGTGCCAGCGGGGGTTCACCCCTCCACTTT. Protein sequence: CASGGSPLHF.

J is TRBJ2-5 and V is TRBV15; D possibly corresponds to TRBD1 (5 bases). This CDR3 comprises 12 residues. V lost 3 bases to trimming and J lost 5 bases, with 7 bases between them. Germline CDR1 LNHNV, CDR2 YYDKDF (reference sequence). CDR3 sequence: CATSRGHETQYF. The CDR3 DNA reads as TGTGCCACCAGCAGGGGGCACGAGACCCAGTACTTC.

The J gene is TRBJ1-4, the V gene TRBV19, with D possibly TRBD1 on 6 matching bases. The CDR3 length is 12 residues. Germline V gives CDR1 LNHDA, CDR2 SQIVND (reference sequence). The V end was cut by 5 bases, the J end by 8 bases, with 9 bases between. DNA of the CDR3: TGTGCCAGTAGTCTGGACAGAGAAAAACTGTTTTTT. Translating it yields CASSLDREKLFF.

V gene TRBV7-2 combines with J gene TRBJ1-2, with 9 bases fitting TRBD1. The V segment lost 4 bases and the J segment 1 base; nucleotides outside the gene matches: 4. Germline V gene sequence: CDR1 SGHTA, CDR2 FQGNSA. This CDR3 region has 15 residues. The CDR3 region is CASSYRQGGNYGYTF. In DNA, the CDR3 is TGTGCCAGCAGCTATCGACAGGGGGGTAACTATGGCTACACCTTC.

This chain uses TRBV5-1 with TRBJ1-5; D call uncertain. The germline V gene encodes CDR1 SGHRS and CDR2 YFSETQ. Trimming stripped 0 bases from V and 5 bases from J, with 6 bases between. The CDR3 runs 13 residues. The CDR3 reads CASSLGVDQPQHF. The DNA for the CDR3 is TGCGCCAGCAGCTTGGGAGTGGATCAGCCCCAGCATTTT.

This chain uses TRBV7-2 with TRBJ1-4; D is uncertain. Trimming took off 5 bases at V and 5 bases at J, with 3 bases between the two ends. This CDR3 has 11 residues. CDR1 and CDR2 from the germline V gene are SGHTA and FQGNSA. The CDR3 is CASSPNEKLFF. The DNA of the CDR3 is TGTGCCAGCAGCCCAAATGAAAAACTGTTTTTT.

CDR3 bases: TGTGCCAGCAGCTCTCCCACGAGCAATGAGCAGTTCTTC. Translated: CASSSPTSNEQFF. The chain has TRBV11-3 and TRBJ2-1; D is undetermined. This CDR3 is 13 amino acids long. V shed 4 bases and J shed 6 bases, with 10 bases lying between them. Germline assignment: CDR1 SGHNT and CDR2 YENEEA.

The genes are TRBV6-4 and TRBJ1-5; 10 nucleotides agree with TRBD1. Germline-derived CDR1 and CDR2 are MRHNA and SNTAGT. The CDR3 consists of 13 residues. The J segment lost 7 bases and the V segment lost 6 bases, leaving 3 bases of the junction unmatched. CDR3 DNA sequence: TGTGCCAGCAGGGGGACAGGGGACCAGCCCCAGCATTTT. As protein: CASRGTGDQPQHF.

This chain connects TRBV2 to TRBJ2-3, with TRBD2 matching over 9 bases. The CDR3 has 13 amino acids. Germline V gene data show CDR1 as SNHLY and CDR2 as FYNNEI. V lost 10 bases, J lost 4 bases, and 6 bases stayed unmatched. Here the CDR3 DNA reads TGTGCCACCCGAGCGGGGGGCGCAGATACGCAGTATTTT. Protein product: CATRAGGADTQYF. Full variable domain (missing parts from reference TRBV2 and TRBJ2-3): EPEVTQTPSHQVTQMGQEVILRCVPISNHLYFYWYRQILGQKVEFLVSFYNNEISEKSEIFDDQFSVERPDGSNFTLKIRSTKLEDSAMYFCATRAGGADTQYFGPGTRLTVL.

This clone appeared a single time. The chain combines TRBV5-4 with TRBJ2-4; tentative D call: TRBD2 (7 bases). Trimming shortened V by 0 bases and J by 1 base, and 14 bases separated the two germline ends. Germline lookup yields CDR1 SGHNT and CDR2 YYREEE (reference sequence). CDR3 size: 17 residues. CDR3 in DNA: TGTGCCAGCAGCTTGGGGCGGGGGCGGCCGGCCAAAAACATTCAGTACTTC. It encodes CASSLGRGRPAKNIQYF.

The chain carries TRBV7-9 and TRBJ2-5; 8 nucleotides align to TRBD2. V lost 5 bases to trimming and J lost 2 bases; unmatched junction nucleotides: 13. Germline V gene lookup returns CDR1 SEHNR and CDR2 FQNEAQ (reference sequence). The CDR3 spans 17 residues. DNA of the CDR3: TGTGCCAGCAGCCGAGCAAGCGGGGGCCCGACTCAAGAGACCCAGTACTTC. Translating it yields CASSRASGGPTQETQYF.

This clone was seen only a few times. The germline gene is not matched at one end of the junction; a read error may be the cause. This CDR3 is CAWSVAIGQGRNPGELFF. CDR3 nucleotides: TGTGCCTGGAGTGTGGCCATAGGACAGGGGAGGAACCCCGGGGAGCTGTTTTTT. The chain is built from TRBV30 and TRBJ2-2; 9 bases agree with TRBD1. This CDR3 has 18 amino acids. In germline, CDR1 is GTSNPN, CDR2 SVGIG (reference sequence).

The J gene is TRBJ2-1, the V gene TRBV2; D is perhaps TRBD1 (6 bases). CDR3 length: 12 residues. Germline-derived CDR1 and CDR2 are SNHLY and FYNNEI. V lost 6 bases, J lost 9 bases, and 12 bases lay in between. This chain's CDR3 is CASRQGESEQFF. In DNA form, the CDR3 reads TGTGCCAGCAGACAGGGTGAGAGTGAGCAGTTCTTC.